A single sample gave rise to the 27 T cell receptor beta chains below, sequenced in a study of cytomegalovirus exposure and HLA in healthy donors. Amplification used 60 Vbeta primers and 13 Jbeta primers. Using immunoSEQ multiplex PCR, the repertoire was profiled, and TCRdb retains in-frame clones only, with some absent. The data hold 75,000 to 95,000 clones, with approximately 84% observed a single time. Sequenced input: PBMCs. These receptors all stem from a man in his late teens or twenties in good health and CMV-seronegative.

The rearrangement links TRBV6-5 to TRBJ1-1, with 7 nucleotides matching TRBD1. V lost 5 bases and J lost 4; bases outside the gene matches: 7. Per the germline V gene, CDR1 is MNHEY and CDR2 is SVGAGI. The CDR3 length is 14 residues. The CDR3 DNA reads as TGTGCCAGCAGTATCCGACAGGGCGGCACTGAAGCTTTCTTT. The encoded protein is CASSIRQGGTEAFF.

V gene TRBV29-1 combines with J gene TRBJ1-1, with a possible D match to TRBD1 (5 bases). Germline V lookup: CDR1 SQVTM, CDR2 ANQGSEA. Trimming shortened V by 7 bases and J by 1 base, and 10 bases separated the two germline ends. The CDR3 totals 12 residues. The CDR3 sequence: CSGARENTEAFF. CDR3 in DNA: TGCAGCGGGGCCAGGGAGAACACTGAAGCTTTCTTT.

This chain connects TRBV7-3 to TRBJ2-7, with D possibly TRBD2 on 5 matching bases. Germline V gene data show CDR1 as SGHTA and CDR2 as FQGTGA. The CDR3 has 16 residues. The V end was cut by 2 bases, the J end by 2 bases, with 16 bases between. CDR3 DNA: TGTGCCAGCAGCTTAGTTTGGTGGGAGTTCACCTACGAGCAGTACTTC. Translating gives CASSLVWWEFTYEQYF. Filled out from reference TRBV7-3 and TRBJ2-7, the complete variable domain reads GAGVSQTPSNKVTEKGKYVELRCDPISGHTALYWYRQSLGQGPEFLIYFQGTGAADDSGLPNDRFFAVRPEGSVSTLKIQRTERGDSAVYLCASSLVWWEFTYEQYFGPGTRLTVT.

Regarding this clone: Other DNA sequences in the sample encode the same CDR3. The gene calls are TRBV2 and TRBJ2-1; D possibly corresponds to TRBD2 (5 bases). The germline V and J ends were trimmed by 6 bases and 4 bases, with 13 bases remaining between them. CDR1 is SNHLY and CDR2 is FYNNEI in the germline V gene. This CDR3 region has 14 residues. In DNA, the CDR3 is TGTGCCAGCAGGGGTGGGCTAGCTTACAATGAGCAGTTCTTC. Translated, it gives CASRGGLAYNEQFF.

The J gene is TRBJ2-1, the V gene TRBV9; TRBD2 agrees at 7 bases. Germline V gene data show CDR1 as SGDLS and CDR2 as YYNGEE. Losses at the gene ends were 8 bases for V and 10 bases for J; bases not matched to a gene: 3. This CDR3 is 10 amino acids long. The DNA for the CDR3 is TGTGCCAGTGGGACTATAGAGCAGTTCTTC. It translates to CASGTIEQFF.

This clone was detected a few times. The chain joins TRBV6-6 to TRBJ2-5; D possibly corresponds to TRBD1 (6 bases). V was shortened by 6 bases and J by 3 bases, with 17 bases between the two germline ends. This CDR3 has 15 amino acids. Per germline, CDR1 MNHNY and CDR2 SVGAGI (reference sequence). For the CDR3, the DNA is TGTGCCAGCAGGGCCCCGGGACAAGTTAAAGAGACCCAGTACTTC. Translated, it gives CASRAPGQVKETQYF.

The chain has TRBV7-8 and TRBJ2-5; 9 nucleotides align to TRBD2. The length of the CDR3 is 16 residues. Germline V CDR1 and CDR2: SGHVS, FQNEAQ. The junction had 9 bases not matched to a gene; V was cut back by 3 bases and J by 4 bases. The CDR3 loop is CASSFVAGGLRETQYF. Here the CDR3 DNA reads TGTGCCAGCAGCTTCGTGGCGGGGGGGCTTCGAGAGACCCAGTACTTC.

With regard to this clone: Mismatch with germline at one junction end may stem from a read error. This chain joins TRBV4-1 and TRBJ2-2, with 11 bases identical to TRBD2. The CDR3 covers 16 residues. Germline V CDR1 and CDR2: MGHRA, YSYEKL. The CDR3 loop is CASSPRTSGPGGEPIF. The DNA of the CDR3 is TGCGCCAGCAGCCCCCGGACTAGCGGGCCCGGGGGGGAGCCCATTTTT.

The rearrangement uses TRBV18 and TRBJ2-5; D is unclear. V lost 4 bases and J 2 bases, leaving 8 bases between the germline ends. Germline assignment: CDR1 KGHSH and CDR2 LQKENI. CDR3 length: 13 amino acids. This chain's CDR3 is CASSQTLQETQYF. CDR3 DNA sequence: TGTGCCAGCTCACAAACTCTTCAAGAGACCCAGTACTTC.

The chain links TRBV7-9 to TRBJ2-1; maybe TRBD2 (6 bases). V was cut by 5 bases and J by 10 bases, with 18 bases left in between. Per germline, CDR1 SEHNR and CDR2 FQNEAQ (reference sequence). This CDR3 contains 14 residues. The DNA of the CDR3 is TGTGCCAGCAGCCTCGGGACTCCGGTTATGGAGCAGTTCTTC. Its protein product is CASSLGTPVMEQFF.

In its sample, this clone was seen once. J is TRBJ1-4 and V is TRBV6-5, with 7 positions matching TRBD1. Germline assignment: CDR1 MNHEY and CDR2 SVGAGI. The CDR3 is 14 amino acids. With 8 bases clipped from V and 4 bases from J, the junction kept 7 bases outside the gene matches. The CDR3 loop is CASARDSYNEKLFF. CDR3 DNA: TGTGCCAGCGCGAGGGACAGTTATAATGAAAAACTGTTTTTT.

This clone ranks as large. The rearrangement links TRBV14 to TRBJ2-1; D not resolved. CDR1 and CDR2 from the germline V gene are SGHDN and FVKESK. The CDR3 is made up of 12 amino acids. Trimming left V 5 bases short and J 5 bases short, with 7 bases between. The CDR3 reads CASSSTHNEQFF. Written as DNA, the CDR3 is TGTGCCAGCAGCTCTACCCACAATGAGCAGTTCTTC.

The V call is TRBV30, the J call TRBJ2-7, with D possibly matching TRBD2 (6 bases). Trimming shortened V by 3 bases and J by 4 bases, and 13 bases separated the two germline ends. This CDR3 is built from 13 residues. From germline, CDR1 is GTSNPN and CDR2 SVGIG (reference sequence). The CDR3 is CAWRGTPGYEQYF. In nucleotides, the CDR3 is TGTGCCTGGAGGGGGACTCCTGGGTACGAGCAGTACTTC.

This clone was recorded a few times. The rearrangement joins TRBV6-4 to TRBJ1-5; D gene ambiguous. The V end lost 3 bases, the J end lost 6 bases, and 12 bases lay between the germline ends. Germline CDR1 reads MRHNA; CDR2 reads SNTAGT. The CDR3 contains 14 residues. The CDR3 nucleotides read TGTGCCAGCAGTGAGACACCGGAAGGTCAGCCCCAGCATTTT. This encodes CASSETPEGQPQHF.

CDR3 sequence reads: CAWNRGSNNNEQFF. Written as DNA, the CDR3 is TGTGCCTGGAACAGGGGGAGTAACAACAATGAGCAGTTCTTC. This chain uses TRBV30 with TRBJ2-1; 8 nucleotides line up with TRBD1. The germline V gene has CDR1 GTSNPN and CDR2 SVGIG (reference sequence). The CDR3 has 14 amino acids. Trimming at V came to 4 bases and at J to 5 bases, leaving 7 bases not matched to a gene.

Details on this clone: Other DNA sequences from this sample encode an identical CDR3 as well. The V call is TRBV27, the J call TRBJ1-2; maybe TRBD1 (6 bases). Germline CDR1 reads MNHEY; CDR2 reads SMNVEV (reference sequence). The CDR3 sequence is 13 residues long. The V end was cut by 2 bases, the J end by 2 bases, with 6 bases between. The CDR3: CASSLQGNYGYTF. In nucleotides, the CDR3 is TGTGCCAGCAGTTTACAGGGGAACTATGGCTACACCTTC.

CDR3 DNA: TGTGCCAGTAGTATGTCTACAGATACGCAGTATTTT. This gives the protein CASSMSTDTQYF. The chain carries TRBV19 and TRBJ2-3, with D unclear. CDR1 is LNHDA, CDR2 SQIVND, per germline (reference sequence). This CDR3 region has 12 residues. V was cut by 3 bases and J by 3 bases, with 4 bases left in between.

The table lists this clone with a count of one. This rearrangement joins TRBV10-2 to TRBJ2-6, with a tentative D call TRBD2 (6 bases). Germline assignment: CDR1 WSHSY and CDR2 SAAADI. V was cut by 1 base and J by 2 bases, with 6 bases left in between. This CDR3 has 15 residues. The CDR3 region is CASSEWRAGANVLTF. The CDR3 DNA reads as TGCGCCAGCAGTGAGTGGAGGGCTGGGGCCAACGTCCTGACTTTC.

The J gene is TRBJ1-2, the V gene TRBV6-1, with 9 bases lining up with TRBD1. The V gene's germline CDR1 is MNHNS and CDR2 SASEGT. The ends lost 7 bases at V and 1 base at J; junction bases unmatched: 4. The CDR3 contains 14 residues. The CDR3 nucleotides read TGTGCCAGCACGGGACAGGGTGGTAACTATGGCTACACCTTC. Protein: CASTGQGGNYGYTF.

This clone was counted only a few times. The chain combines TRBV6-6 with TRBJ1-3, with a tentative D call TRBD1 (6 bases). Trimming pared 6 bases from V and 11 bases from J, leaving 14 bases between. The CDR3 has 12 residues. CDR1 is MNHNY and CDR2 is SVGAGI in the germline V gene (reference sequence). The CDR3 is CASSRRGIAIYF. CDR3 bases: TGTGCCAGCAGCCGCAGGGGTATCGCCATATATTTT.

This chain uses TRBV4-1 with TRBJ1-5; no definite D call. This CDR3 spans 15 amino acids. The V end lost 1 base, the J end lost 4 bases, and 11 bases lay between the germline ends. The germline V gene has CDR1 MGHRA and CDR2 YSYEKL. The CDR3 DNA reads TGCGCCAGCAGCCAAGGGAACTCACTAAATCAGCCCCAGCATTTT. Amino acids: CASSQGNSLNQPQHF.

The rearrangement uses TRBV6-6 and TRBJ2-7; D is perhaps TRBD2 (6 bases). V was clipped by 6 bases and J by 6 bases, with 21 bases between them. The germline CDR1 and CDR2 sequences are MNHNY and SVGAGI (reference sequence). The CDR3 runs to 15 residues. CDR3 nucleotides: TGTGCCAGCAGAACCCGGGACTCGGCACGGGGCGAGCAGTACTTC. It encodes CASRTRDSARGEQYF.

V and J are TRBV6-4 and TRBJ2-1; 8 nucleotides agree with TRBD2. CDR3 length: 14 residues. The ends lost 4 bases at V and 7 bases at J; junction bases unmatched: 6. Germline CDR1 is MRHNA and CDR2 is SNTAGT. The CDR3 spells CASSVREGRNEQFF. As DNA, the CDR3 is TGTGCCAGCAGTGTCCGGGAGGGCCGAAATGAGCAGTTCTTC.

The J gene is TRBJ1-3, the V gene TRBV5-1, with 8 bases matching TRBD1. Germline trimming cut 3 bases from V and 0 bases from J; bases unmatched to any gene: 5. Germline V gives CDR1 SGHRS, CDR2 YFSETQ. The CDR3 runs to 16 residues. The CDR3 here is CASSWGQDSSGNTIYF. In DNA, the CDR3 is TGCGCCAGCAGCTGGGGACAGGATAGCTCTGGAAACACCATATATTTT.

The CDR3 nucleotides are TGTGCCAGCACAACGGGACAGCACAACTACAATGAGCAGTTCTTC. Translation gives CASTTGQHNYNEQFF. The chain employs TRBV27 and TRBJ2-1, with 7 nucleotides matching TRBD1. The CDR3 covers 15 residues. V trimming: 7 bases; J trimming: 3 bases; junction bases outside the gene matches: 9. Germline V gene lookup returns CDR1 MNHEY and CDR2 SMNVEV (reference sequence).

This clone was found once. The chain joins TRBV7-8 to TRBJ2-3; TRBD2 is a possible D gene (5 bases). Trimming pared 5 bases from V and 7 bases from J, leaving 13 bases between. Germline V gene sequence: CDR1 SGHVS, CDR2 FQNEAQ. The CDR3 is 13 residues long. The CDR3 is CASSRGLSNTQYF. The CDR3 DNA reads as TGTGCCAGCAGCCGAGGACTTTCAAATACGCAGTATTTT.

The chain carries TRBV2 and TRBJ2-6; D is perhaps TRBD1 (6 bases). CDR1 and CDR2 from the germline V gene are SNHLY and FYNNEI. The CDR3 spans 15 residues. V gave up 6 bases and J gave up 0 bases, with 9 bases separating them. The CDR3 region is CASSGQSSGANVLTF. CDR3 in DNA: TGTGCCAGCAGCGGACAGAGCTCTGGGGCCAACGTCCTGACTTTC.